Below, 12 T cell receptor beta chains from the same sample are listed, as sequenced in a study of cytomegalovirus exposure and HLA in healthy donors. In the PCR, 60 Vbeta and 13 Jbeta primers were used. Repertoires were generated with immunoSEQ multiplex PCR, while TCRdb's copy carries only in-frame clones and drops some. The sample records under 150,000 clones, around 73% being singletons. The sequencing input was PBMCs. The receptors were gathered from a human donor in good health.

The rearrangement uses TRBV19 and TRBJ1-2; D perhaps matches TRBD1 (6 bases). V was shortened by 2 bases and J by 0 bases, with 22 bases between the two germline ends. The CDR3 covers 19 residues. The germline V gene has CDR1 LNHDA and CDR2 SQIVND (reference sequence). CDR3 sequence (DNA): TGTGCCAGTAGTATAAGGTCTGGGGGCAGTCCTTTAACTAACTATGGCTACACCTTC. Translating it yields CASSIRSGGSPLTNYGYTF.

The chain combines TRBV9 with TRBJ1-2, with a weak D call TRBD1 (5 bases). Between the trimmed V and J ends, which lost 0 bases and 3 bases, there was a span of 18 bases. The length of the CDR3 is 17 residues. The germline CDR1 and CDR2 sequences are SGDLS and YYNGEE. CDR3: CASSVAPGTRSDYGYTF. The CDR3 coding sequence is TGTGCCAGCAGCGTAGCCCCGGGGACTCGTTCGGACTATGGCTACACCTTC.

This chain joins TRBV7-8 and TRBJ2-7; 7 positions match TRBD1. The CDR3 has 14 amino acids. CDR1 SGHVS and CDR2 FQNEAQ come from the germline V gene. Germline trimming cut 4 bases from V and 2 bases from J; bases unmatched to any gene: 5. The CDR3 DNA is TGTGCCAGCAGCTACCGGGACAGTACCTACGAGCAGTACTTC. This translates into CASSYRDSTYEQYF.

J is TRBJ2-1 and V is TRBV4-1, with D possibly being TRBD2 (6 bases). The CDR3 runs to 16 residues. Germline V lookup: CDR1 MGHRA, CDR2 YSYEKL. Trimming left V 1 base short and J 0 bases short, with 10 bases between. CDR3 residues: CASSQALGGSYNEQFF. CDR3 coding DNA: TGCGCCAGCAGCCAAGCATTGGGGGGCTCCTACAATGAGCAGTTCTTC.

Worth noting for this clone: Other DNA sequences in this sample translate to the same CDR3. The chain joins TRBV7-8 to TRBJ2-2; 8 positions match TRBD1. J gave up 4 bases and V 8 bases, and 15 bases lay outside the gene matches. This CDR3 is built from 17 residues. Germline CDR1 and CDR2: SGHVS and FQNEAQ. For the CDR3, the DNA is TGTGCCAGCTTCATATTCCCCGGACAGGGCACCACCGGGGAGCTGTTTTTT. It translates to CASFIFPGQGTTGELFF.

This clone was recorded once. The chain couples TRBV13 to TRBJ1-1, with D possibly being TRBD1 (5 bases). V was cut by 5 bases and J by 2 bases, with 12 bases left in between. The germline V gene encodes CDR1 PRHDT and CDR2 FYEKMQ (reference sequence). CDR3 length: 14 amino acids. The CDR3 DNA follows: TGTGCCAGCAGCCTCTGGGGGACTAACACTGAAGCTTTCTTT. Translated, it gives CASSLWGTNTEAFF.

The chain is built from TRBV5-4 and TRBJ1-2, with 10 bases aligning to TRBD1. Trimming at V came to 5 bases and at J to 4 bases, leaving 8 bases not matched to a gene. The CDR3 runs 15 residues. Germline CDR1 reads SGHNT; CDR2 reads YYREEE (reference sequence). In nucleotides, the CDR3 is TGTGCCAGCAGAATCGACAGGGGGCTGGGCTATGGCTACACCTTC. Amino acid sequence: CASRIDRGLGYGYTF.

The chain links TRBV27 to TRBJ2-7; 9 bases map to TRBD1. This CDR3 contains 14 residues. V dropped 10 bases and J dropped 1; count of bases not matched to a gene: 8. Per germline, CDR1 MNHEY and CDR2 SMNVEV (reference sequence). The CDR3 DNA reads as TGTGCCACCAGAGGACAGGGGTCTTCCTACGAGCAGTACTTC. Translation: CATRGQGSSYEQYF.

The chain has TRBV4-2 and TRBJ2-7; possibly TRBD2 for D (5 bases). Per the germline V gene, CDR1 is LGHNA and CDR2 is YNFKEQ. V was clipped by 4 bases and J by 6 bases, with 13 bases between them. The CDR3 has 13 amino acids. In DNA form, the CDR3 reads TGTGCCAGCAGCCCAACGTCGGGGTGCGAGCAGTACTTC. This codes for CASSPTSGCEQYF.

V is TRBV2 and J is TRBJ1-2, with a tentative D call TRBD1 (5 bases). This CDR3 has 14 amino acids. Germline values: CDR1 SNHLY, CDR2 FYNNEI. The germline V and J ends were trimmed by 1 base and 2 bases, with 8 bases remaining between them. The CDR3 spells CASSEGAGNYGYTF. CDR3 sequence (DNA): TGTGCCAGCAGTGAAGGGGCAGGGAACTATGGCTACACCTTC. The full variable domain, completed using reference TRBV2 and TRBJ1-2, is EPEVTQTPSHQVTQMGQEVILRCVPISNHLYFYWYRQILGQKVEFLVSFYNNEISEKSEIFDDQFSVERPDGSNFTLKIRSTKLEDSAMYFCASSEGAGNYGYTFGSGTRLTVV.

This clone appeared once. The rearrangement joins TRBV6-5 to TRBJ2-7; 11 bases are a match to TRBD2. Losses at the gene ends were 5 bases for V and 1 base for J; bases not matched to a gene: 4. Germline CDR1 MNHEY, CDR2 SVGAGI. This CDR3 has 15 amino acids. CDR3 in DNA: TGTGCCAGCAGTACCCTAGCGGGGGGTTCCTACGAGCAGTACTTC. This translates into CASSTLAGGSYEQYF.

The chain links TRBV4-1 to TRBJ2-7, with D possibly TRBD1 on 5 matching bases. V dropped 0 bases and J dropped 6 bases, with 9 bases sitting between them. Germline V gives CDR1 MGHRA, CDR2 YSYEKL. This CDR3 comprises 13 residues. This CDR3 is CASSQDQGFEQYF. DNA of the CDR3: TGCGCCAGCAGCCAAGATCAGGGTTTCGAGCAGTACTTC.